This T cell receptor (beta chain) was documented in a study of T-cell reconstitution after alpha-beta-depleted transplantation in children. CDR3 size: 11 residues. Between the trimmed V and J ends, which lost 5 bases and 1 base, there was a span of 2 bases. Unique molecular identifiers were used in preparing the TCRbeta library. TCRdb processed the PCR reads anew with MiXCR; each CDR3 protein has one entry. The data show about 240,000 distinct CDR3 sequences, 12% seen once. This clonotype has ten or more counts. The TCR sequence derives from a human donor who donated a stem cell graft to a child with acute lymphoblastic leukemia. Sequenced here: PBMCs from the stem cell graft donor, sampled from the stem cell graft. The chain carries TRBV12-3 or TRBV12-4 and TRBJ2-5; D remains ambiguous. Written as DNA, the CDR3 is TGTGCCAGCAGTGGCCAAGAGACCCAGTACTTC. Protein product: CASSGQETQYF.